This TCR beta chain was captured by sequencing in a study of T cell changes during pregnancy in multiple sclerosis. V was clipped by 6 bases and J by 1 base; unmatched bases: 3. This CDR3 spans 16 amino acids. Per germline, CDR1 MRHNA and CDR2 SNTAGT. TCRdb keeps only in-frame clones here, not all; method: immunoSEQ multiplex PCR. The sample lists about 110,000 clones; 80% to 95% were seen once. The chain links TRBV6-4 to TRBJ2-2; 12 bases agree with TRBD2. This TCR derives from a female donor with multiple sclerosis, enrolled in a pregnancy study. The sample was peripheral blood, taken after pregnancy. The CDR3 DNA sequence: TGTGCCAGCAGCGCACTAGCGGGAGGGAACACCGGGGAGCTGTTTTTT. This gives the protein CASSALAGGNTGELFF.